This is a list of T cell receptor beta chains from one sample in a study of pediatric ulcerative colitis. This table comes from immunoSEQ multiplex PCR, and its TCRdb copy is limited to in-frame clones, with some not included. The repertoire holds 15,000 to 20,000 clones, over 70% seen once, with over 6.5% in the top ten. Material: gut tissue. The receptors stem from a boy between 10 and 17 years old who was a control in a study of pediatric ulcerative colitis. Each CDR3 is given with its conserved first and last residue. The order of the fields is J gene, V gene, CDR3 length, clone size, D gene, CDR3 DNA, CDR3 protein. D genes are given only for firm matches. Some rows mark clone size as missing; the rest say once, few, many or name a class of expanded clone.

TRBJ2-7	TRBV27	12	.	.	TGTGCCAGCAGTTTAGATCTACGGGAGCAGTACTTC	CASSLDLREQYF
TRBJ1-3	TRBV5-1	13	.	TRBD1	TGCGCCAACTACAGGGGGCCGGGAAACACCATATATTTT	CANYRGPGNTIYF
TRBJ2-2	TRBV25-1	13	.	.	TGTGCCAGCGGGGACTGGGGCACCGGGGAGCTGTTTTTT	CASGDWGTGELFF
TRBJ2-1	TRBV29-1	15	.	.	TGCAGCGCCCCGTCCAGCCACGGAAACTACAATGAGCAGTTCTTC	CSAPSSHGNYNEQFF
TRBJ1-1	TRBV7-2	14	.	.	TGTGCCAGCAGCTTAGGAGGGGATTCCGGTGAAGCTTTCTTT	CASSLGGDSGEAFF
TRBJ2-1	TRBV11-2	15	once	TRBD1	TGTGCCAGCAGCTCCGAGGGGGCAACCTACAATGAGCAGTTCTTC	CASSSEGATYNEQFF
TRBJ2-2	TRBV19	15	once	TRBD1	TGTGCCAGTAGTGCTTGGGACAGGGGATCCGGGGAGCTGTTTTTT	CASSAWDRGSGELFF
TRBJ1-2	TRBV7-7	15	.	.	TGTGCTAGCAGCTTAGGTAACGGGGAGGACTATGGCTACACCTTC	CASSLGNGEDYGYTF
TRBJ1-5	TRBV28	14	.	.	TGTGCCAGCACCCGGTGGGGGTACAATCAGCCCCAGCATTTT	CASTRWGYNQPQHF
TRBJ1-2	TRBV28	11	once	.	TGTGCCAGCAGCCTTCATTATGGCTACACCTTC	CASSLHYGYTF
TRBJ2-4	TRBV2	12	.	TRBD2	TGTGCCAGCAGTGGGCCGCGGGGGATTCAGTACTTC	CASSGPRGIQYF
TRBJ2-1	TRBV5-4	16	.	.	TGTGCCAGCAGCTTTTGGGTGTTGAAGAGTAACAATGAGCAGTTCTTC	CASSFWVLKSNNEQFF
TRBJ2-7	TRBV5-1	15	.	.	TGCGCCAGCAGTCACGCCGTAGGGGGACCTTACGAGCAGTACTTC	CASSHAVGGPYEQYF
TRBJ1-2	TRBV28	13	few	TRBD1	TGTGCCAGCAGGTCCGGGACAGGGAGAGGCTACACCTTC	CASRSGTGRGYTF
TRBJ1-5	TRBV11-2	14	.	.	TGTGCCAGCTCAAGGGGGGGAGGCAATCAGCCCCAGCATTTT	CASSRGGGNQPQHF
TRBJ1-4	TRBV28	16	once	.	TGTGCCAGCAGCGATCTCCCAGGCCCTAAAGGTGAAAAACTGTTTTTT	CASSDLPGPKGEKLFF
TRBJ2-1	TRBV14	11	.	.	TGTGCCAGCAGCTTAAAGTATGAGCAGTTCTTC	CASSLKYEQFF
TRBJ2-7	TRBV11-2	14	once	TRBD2	TGTGCCAGCAGCTTAAACCGGGGGGCCTACGAGCAGTACTTC	CASSLNRGAYEQYF
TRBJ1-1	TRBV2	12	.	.	TGTGCCAGCATCTTGGAGAACACTGAAGCTTTCTTT	CASILENTEAFF
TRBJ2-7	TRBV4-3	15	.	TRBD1	TGCGCCAGCAGCCATCGACAGGGAGCTGATTACGAGCAGTACTTC	CASSHRQGADYEQYF
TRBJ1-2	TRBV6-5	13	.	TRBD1	TGTGCCAGCAGTCTCAGGACAGGGATTGGCTACACCTTC	CASSLRTGIGYTF
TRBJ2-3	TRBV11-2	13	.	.	TGTGCCAGCAGGGGGCAGAGCACAGATACGCAGTATTTT	CASRGQSTDTQYF
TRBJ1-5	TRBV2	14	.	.	TGTGCCAGCACCGTTGGACAGCTCAATCAGCCCCAGCATTTT	CASTVGQLNQPQHF
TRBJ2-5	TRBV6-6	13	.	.	TGTGCCAGCGCTAAGGCGGACCAAGAGACCCAGTACTTC	CASAKADQETQYF
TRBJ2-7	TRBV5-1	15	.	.	TGCGCCAGCAGCACCGGACAGCCAGACTCCTACGAGCAGTACTTC	CASSTGQPDSYEQYF
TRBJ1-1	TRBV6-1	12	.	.	TGTGCCAGCAGTCGCAGGGGCACTGAAGCTTTCTTT	CASSRRGTEAFF
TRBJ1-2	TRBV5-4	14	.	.	TGTGCCAGCAGCTTGACCATGGGGGCAGACGGCTACACCTTC	CASSLTMGADGYTF
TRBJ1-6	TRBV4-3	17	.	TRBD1	TGCGCCAGCAGCCAAGATATTGTGACAGGGTCTAATTCACCCCTCCACTTT	CASSQDIVTGSNSPLHF
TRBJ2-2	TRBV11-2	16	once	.	TGTGCCAGCAGCTTAAACTTGATGGGAGGCACCGGGGAGCTGTTTTTT	CASSLNLMGGTGELFF
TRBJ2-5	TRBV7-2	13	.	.	TGTGCCAGCAGCCCCGGACAGAGGGAGACCCAGTACTTC	CASSPGQRETQYF
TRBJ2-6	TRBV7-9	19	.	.	TGTGCCAGCAGCTTAAGGGGGGACAGCCGGGACTCTGGGGCCAACGTCCTGACTTTC	CASSLRGDSRDSGANVLTF
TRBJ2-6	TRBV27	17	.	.	TGTGCCAGCAGTTTACGGGGTTTACCCCTAGGGGCCAACGTCCTGACTTTC	CASSLRGLPLGANVLTF
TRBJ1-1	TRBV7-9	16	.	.	TGTGCCAGCAGCCCGACCCGGGGCAGACAGAACACTGAAGCTTTCTTT	CASSPTRGRQNTEAFF
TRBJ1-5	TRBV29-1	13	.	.	TGCAGCGCCTCGGACAATAGAAATCAGCCCCAGCATTTT	CSASDNRNQPQHF
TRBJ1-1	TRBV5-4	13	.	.	TGTGCCAGCAGCCTCTCGGGGGTCACTGAAGCTTTCTTT	CASSLSGVTEAFF
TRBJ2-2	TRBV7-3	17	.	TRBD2	TGTGCCAGCAGCCCCCGACTAGCGGGGCCTCTCGTTGGGGAGCTGTTTTTT	CASSPRLAGPLVGELFF
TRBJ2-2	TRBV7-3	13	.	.	TGTGCCAGCAGCATGGCGACATCTGGGGAGCTGTTTTTT	CASSMATSGELFF
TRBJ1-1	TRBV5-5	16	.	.	TGTGCCAGAAGAAATCTGGGCGCGTGCCCCAAACCTGAAGCTTTCTTT	CARRNLGACPKPEAFF
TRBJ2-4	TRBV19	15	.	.	TGTGCCAGTAGTCCCATGACAGCGAGCAAAAACATTCAGTACTTC	CASSPMTASKNIQYF
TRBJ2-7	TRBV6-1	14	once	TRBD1	TGTGCCAGCAGCACATGGACAGGCTCCTACGAGCAGTACTTC	CASSTWTGSYEQYF
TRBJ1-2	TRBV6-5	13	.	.	TGTGCCAGCAGTTACGTGGGGAACTATGGCTACACCTTC	CASSYVGNYGYTF
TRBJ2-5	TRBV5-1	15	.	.	TGCGCCAGCAGCTTGGCCGCATCCTCGTATGAGACCCAGTACTTC	CASSLAASSYETQYF